Presented here are 21 T cell receptor beta chains from one specimen sequenced in a study of T cell responses to AZD1222 COVID-19 vaccine. TCRdb's table, derived via immunoSEQ multiplex PCR, lists solely in-frame clones and lacks some. In the table there are about 85,000 clones, around 85% of which are singletons. The source material was peripheral blood, sampled 28 days after the second AZD1222 dose. These receptors were obtained from an adult who received the AZD1222 COVID-19 vaccine.

The J gene is TRBJ1-1, the V gene TRBV29-1, with D unresolved. Trimming left V 4 bases short and J 5 bases short, with 5 bases between. The CDR3 contains 10 residues. The germline CDR1 and CDR2 sequences are SQVTM and ANQGSEA. The CDR3 DNA reads TGCAGCGTTGGGCTTACTGAAGCTTTCTTT. It is translated as CSVGLTEAFF.

The chain carries TRBV12-3 or TRBV12-4 and TRBJ2-7; D remains unclear. V lost 5 bases and J lost 3, with 5 bases in between. CDR3 length equals 11 residues. The CDR3 sequence: CASSILYEQYF. In DNA form, the CDR3 reads TGTGCCAGCAGTATACTCTACGAGCAGTACTTC.

This chain links TRBV3-1 (or the pseudogene TRBV3-2) with TRBJ2-2, with 7 bases lining up with TRBD2. The V and J ends lost 1 base and 5 bases, in that order; junction bases with no gene match: 13. Germline V gene data show CDR1 as LGHDT and CDR2 as YNNKEL (reference sequence). This CDR3 contains 18 residues. The CDR3 is CASSQVKGRGLWTGELFF. As DNA, the CDR3 is TGTGCCAGCAGCCAAGTGAAAGGGCGGGGGTTGTGGACCGGGGAGCTGTTTTTT.

The genes are TRBV13 and TRBJ1-2; TRBD1 agrees at 9 bases. The germline gives CDR1 PRHDT, CDR2 FYEKMQ (reference sequence). With V trimmed by 5 bases and J by 7 bases, 5 bases remained unmatched. The CDR3 runs 13 residues. The CDR3 DNA sequence: TGTGCCAGCAGCCAAACAGGGGGCCTTGGCTACACCTTC. Protein product: CASSQTGGLGYTF.

This clone was seen more than once but under ten times. The chain recombines TRBV28 with TRBJ2-1; either TRBD1 or TRBD2 may fit D (5 bases each). Germline V gene data show CDR1 as MDHEN and CDR2 as SYDVKM. Between the trimmed V and J ends, which lost 6 bases and 5 bases, there was a span of 17 bases. The CDR3 contains 15 residues. The CDR3 region has the DNA TGTGCCAGCAGGGTTTGGGGGTATAAGGACAATGAGCAGTTCTTC. Translated, it gives CASRVWGYKDNEQFF.

V is TRBV5-5 and J is TRBJ2-2, with D perhaps TRBD2 (6 bases). Looked up from germline, CDR1 is SGHKS and CDR2 is YYEKEE (reference sequence). Trimming took off 3 bases at V and 6 bases at J, with 12 bases between the two ends. This CDR3 spans 14 amino acids. The CDR3 here is CASSSGSQAGELFF. CDR3 sequence (DNA): TGTGCCAGCAGCTCCGGGAGCCAAGCCGGGGAGCTGTTTTTT.

The rearrangement joins TRBV28 to TRBJ2-6, with 8 bases identical to TRBD1. With V trimmed by 6 bases and J by 3 bases, 7 bases remained unmatched. The CDR3 spans 16 residues. Germline assignment: CDR1 MDHEN and CDR2 SYDVKM. The CDR3 region is CASRPLTGVGANVLTF. The CDR3, as DNA: TGTGCCAGCAGACCCTTGACAGGGGTTGGGGCCAACGTCCTGACTTTC.

This clone was detected once. The rearrangement links TRBV19 to TRBJ1-1; unclear D gene. The CDR3 has 13 residues. Trimming cost V 9 bases and J 1 base, with 12 bases left between them. Germline V gene sequence: CDR1 LNHDA, CDR2 SQIVND (reference sequence). In nucleotides, the CDR3 is TGTGCCAGCACCCGGTGGGGGAACACTGAAGCTTTCTTT. Its translation: CASTRWGNTEAFF.

The chain links TRBV5-5 to TRBJ2-7, with TRBD1 as a possible D gene (5 bases). From germline, CDR1 is SGHKS and CDR2 YYEKEE (reference sequence). V lost 7 bases and J lost 4, with 24 bases in between. The CDR3 is 16 residues long. CDR3 residues: CASRSVRGTGLYEQYF. CDR3 DNA sequence: TGTGCCAGCCGCTCGGTTCGCGGTACAGGCCTTTACGAGCAGTACTTC.

This chain connects TRBV20-1 to TRBJ2-3, with TRBD2 as a possible D gene (5 bases). Germline-derived CDR1 and CDR2 are DFQATT and SNEGSKA (reference sequence). The CDR3 spans 13 residues. Trimming took off 3 bases at V and 6 bases at J, with 13 bases between the two ends. CDR3 in amino acids: CSASLVVADTQYF. CDR3 coding DNA: TGCAGTGCTAGTTTGGTAGTAGCGGATACGCAGTATTTT.

The J gene is TRBJ1-5, the V gene TRBV15; maybe TRBD1 (5 bases). CDR1 and CDR2 (germline): LNHNV, YYDKDF (reference sequence). The V end was cut by 0 bases, the J end by 11 bases, with 23 bases between. CDR3 size: 17 residues. The CDR3 is CATSREMDISLGVAQHF. CDR3 coding DNA: TGTGCCACCAGCAGAGAGATGGACATCTCACTCGGCGTGGCCCAGCATTTT.

The rearrangement joins TRBV18 to TRBJ1-5; 7 nucleotides agree with TRBD1. The germline gives CDR1 KGHSH, CDR2 LQKENI. The V and J ends lost 5 bases and 2 bases, in that order; junction bases with no gene match: 9. The CDR3 length is 16 residues. The CDR3 sequence: CASSKVQGMGNQPQHF. The DNA for the CDR3 is TGTGCCAGCTCAAAAGTACAGGGGATGGGCAATCAGCCCCAGCATTTT.

The chain employs TRBV19 and TRBJ2-5, with TRBD2 matching over 11 bases. The V gene's germline CDR1 is LNHDA and CDR2 SQIVND (reference sequence). With 3 bases clipped from V and 5 bases from J, the junction kept 8 bases outside the gene matches. The CDR3 covers 16 residues. The CDR3, as DNA: TGTGCCAGTAGTATTCCTAGCGGGGGGCTGGGGGAGACCCAGTACTTC. Its protein is CASSIPSGGLGETQYF.

This clone has a single count. This chain joins TRBV18 and TRBJ1-1; D perhaps matches TRBD1 (6 bases). Germline-derived CDR1 and CDR2 are KGHSH and LQKENI. V dropped 3 bases and J dropped 0 bases, with 14 bases sitting between them. The CDR3 has 16 amino acids. Here the CDR3 reads CASSPRLQGMNTEAFF. The CDR3 DNA reads as TGTGCCAGCTCACCTCGTCTACAGGGCATGAACACTGAAGCTTTCTTT.

The rearrangement uses TRBV19 and TRBJ1-4; no firm D call. V dropped 4 bases and J dropped 3 bases, with 12 bases sitting between them. CDR1 LNHDA and CDR2 SQIVND come from the germline V gene (reference sequence). This CDR3 comprises 15 residues. CDR3 sequence (DNA): TGTGCCAGTAGTACCATGACAACGCCTAATGAAAAACTGTTTTTT. Translated: CASSTMTTPNEKLFF.

This chain links TRBV3-1 (or the pseudogene TRBV3-2) with TRBJ2-7, with D perhaps TRBD1 (5 bases). This CDR3 spans 14 amino acids. Germline lookup yields CDR1 LGHDT and CDR2 YNNKEL (reference sequence). Trimming cost V 1 base and J 3 bases, with 10 bases left between them. The CDR3 sequence: CASSQAQGIYEQYF. The CDR3 region has the DNA TGTGCCAGCAGCCAAGCTCAGGGTATCTACGAGCAGTACTTC.

The V call is TRBV5-1, the J call TRBJ1-6; 9 bases map to TRBD1. There are 16 residues in the CDR3. The J segment lost 4 bases and the V segment lost 4 bases, leaving 6 bases of the junction unmatched. Germline lookup yields CDR1 SGHRS and CDR2 YFSETQ. CDR3 in DNA: TGCGCCAGCAGCCCGGGACAGGGAACTTATAATTCACCCCTCCACTTT. This codes for CASSPGQGTYNSPLHF.

The chain uses TRBV7-9 and TRBJ2-1, with no clear D. CDR1 is SEHNR, CDR2 FQNEAQ, per germline (reference sequence). CDR3 length: 16 amino acids. Trimming left V 1 base short and J 0 bases short, with 10 bases between. The CDR3 coding sequence is TGTGCCAGCAGCTTAGATTTCAGAAGCTCCTACAATGAGCAGTTCTTC. Its translation is CASSLDFRSSYNEQFF.

This clone was seen more than once but under ten times. Here the CDR3 reads CASSRPTSVYGYTF. The CDR3 DNA follows: TGTGCCAGCAGCCGGCCCACCTCCGTCTATGGCTACACCTTC. The gene calls are TRBV28 and TRBJ1-2; D is unresolved. Trimming cost V 6 bases and J 4 bases, with 15 bases left between them. This CDR3 region has 14 residues. The V gene's germline CDR1 is MDHEN and CDR2 SYDVKM.

The chain employs TRBV6-1 and TRBJ1-1; D uncertain. The germline V and J ends were trimmed by 2 bases and 4 bases, with 11 bases remaining between them. The CDR3 contains 14 residues. Germline CDR1 MNHNS, CDR2 SASEGT. CDR3 nucleotides: TGTGCCAGCAGTGAAATAAGTGGCCTCACTGAAGCTTTCTTT. Protein product: CASSEISGLTEAFF.

As for this clone: Germline is not matched at one junction end, which may reflect a read error. This chain connects TRBV19 to TRBJ2-1, with 12 bases matching TRBD2. CDR1 and CDR2 (germline): LNHDA, SQIVND (reference sequence). This CDR3 region has 12 residues. As DNA, the CDR3 is TGTGCCAGTAGTATCCTAGCGGGGGGGCTTATCTTC. It specifies CASSILAGGLIF.